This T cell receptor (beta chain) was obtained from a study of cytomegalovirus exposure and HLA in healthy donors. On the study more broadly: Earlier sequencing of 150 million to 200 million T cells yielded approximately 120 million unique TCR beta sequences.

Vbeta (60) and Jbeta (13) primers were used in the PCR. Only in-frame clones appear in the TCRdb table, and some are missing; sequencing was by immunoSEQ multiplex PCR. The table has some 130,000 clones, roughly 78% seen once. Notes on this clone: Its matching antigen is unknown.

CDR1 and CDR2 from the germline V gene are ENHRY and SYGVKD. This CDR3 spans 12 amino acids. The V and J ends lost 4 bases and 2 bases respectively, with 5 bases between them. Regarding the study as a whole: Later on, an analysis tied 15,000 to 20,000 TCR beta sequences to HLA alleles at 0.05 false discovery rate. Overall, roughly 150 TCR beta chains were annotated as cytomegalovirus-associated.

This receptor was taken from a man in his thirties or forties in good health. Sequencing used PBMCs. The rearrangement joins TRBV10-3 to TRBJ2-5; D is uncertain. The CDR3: CAISGGQETQYF. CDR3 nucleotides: TGTGCCATCAGTGGAGGTCAAGAGACCCAGTACTTC.